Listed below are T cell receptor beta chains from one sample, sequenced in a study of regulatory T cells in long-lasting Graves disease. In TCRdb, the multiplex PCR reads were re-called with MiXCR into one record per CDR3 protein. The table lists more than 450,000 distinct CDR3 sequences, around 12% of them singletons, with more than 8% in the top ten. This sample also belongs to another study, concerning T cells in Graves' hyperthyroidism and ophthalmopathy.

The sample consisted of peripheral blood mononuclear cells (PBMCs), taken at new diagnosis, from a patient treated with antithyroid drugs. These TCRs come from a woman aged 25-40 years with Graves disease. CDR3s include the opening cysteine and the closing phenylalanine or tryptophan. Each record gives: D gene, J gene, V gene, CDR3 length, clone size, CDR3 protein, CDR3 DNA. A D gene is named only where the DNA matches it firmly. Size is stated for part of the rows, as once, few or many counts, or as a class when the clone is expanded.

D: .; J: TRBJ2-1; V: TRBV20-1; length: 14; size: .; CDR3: CSATSGPTYNEQFF; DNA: TGCAGTGCTACATCGGGACCAACCTACAATGAGCAGTTCTTC
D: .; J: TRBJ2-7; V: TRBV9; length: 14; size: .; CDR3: CASGVGAAASEQYF; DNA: TGTGCCAGCGGCGTAGGAGCCGCCGCGTCCGAGCAGTACTTC
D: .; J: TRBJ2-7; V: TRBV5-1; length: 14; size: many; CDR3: CASSWGDSSYEQYF; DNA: TGCGCCAGCAGTTGGGGGGACAGCTCCTACGAGCAGTACTTC
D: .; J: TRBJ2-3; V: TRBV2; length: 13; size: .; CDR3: CASILRDTDTQYF; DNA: TGTGCCAGCATTCTCAGGGACACAGATACGCAGTATTTT
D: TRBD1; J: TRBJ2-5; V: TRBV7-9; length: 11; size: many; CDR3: CASSSPGQPHF; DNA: TGTGCCAGCAGCTCTCCGGGACAGCCACACTTC
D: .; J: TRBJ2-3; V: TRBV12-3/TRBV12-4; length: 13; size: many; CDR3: CASRPSGTDTQYF; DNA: TGTGCCAGCAGACCTTCGGGGACAGATACGCAGTATTTT
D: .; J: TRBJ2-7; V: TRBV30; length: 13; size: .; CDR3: CAWKAEVSYEQYF; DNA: TGTGCCTGGAAAGCGGAGGTCTCCTACGAGCAGTACTTC
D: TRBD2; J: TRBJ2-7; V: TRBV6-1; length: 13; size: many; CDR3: CASRIGGSNEQYF; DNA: TGTGCCAGCAGAATCGGCGGGAGCAACGAGCAGTACTTC
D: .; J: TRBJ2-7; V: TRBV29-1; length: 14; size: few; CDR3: CSVVPGDRDYEQYF; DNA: TGCAGCGTTGTTCCGGGAGACCGAGACTACGAGCAGTACTTC
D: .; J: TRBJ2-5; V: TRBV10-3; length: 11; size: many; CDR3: CAIRGHGSQYF; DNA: TGTGCCATCAGGGGCCACGGGTCCCAGTACTTC
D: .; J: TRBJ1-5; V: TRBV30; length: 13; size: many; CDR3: CAWSVRGSQPQHF; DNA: TGTGCCTGGAGTGTGAGGGGGAGTCAGCCCCAGCATTTT
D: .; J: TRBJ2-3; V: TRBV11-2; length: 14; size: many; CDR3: CASSYDPYTDTQYF; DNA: TGTGCCAGCAGCTACGACCCTTACACAGATACGCAGTATTTT
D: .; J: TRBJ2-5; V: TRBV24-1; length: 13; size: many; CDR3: CATRDSLYGVQYF; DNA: TGTGCCACCAGGGACAGCCTTTACGGGGTCCAGTACTTC
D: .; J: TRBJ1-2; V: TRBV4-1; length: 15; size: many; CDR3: CASSQDSGRVYGYTF; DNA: TGCGCCAGCAGCCAAGATTCGGGCAGGGTCTATGGCTACACCTTC